This is a list of T cell receptor beta chains from one sample in a study of identical twins. MiXCR was run by TCRdb on the 5' RACE reads, yielding one entry per CDR3 protein. The repertoire consists of 700,000 or so distinct CDR3 sequences, with 8.6% occurring once and the leading ten covering 0.8% to 1%. This sample was shared with a second study, whose subject was yellow fever vaccine responses in identical twins.

Sequencing used PBMCs. These receptors were collected from a woman younger than 35 in good health. Each CDR3 is given with its conserved first and last residue. A D gene is named only where the DNA matches it firmly. Only some rows state a clone size, as once, few, many or a class for expanded clones.

d_gene,v_gene,abundance,j_gene,CDR3nt,CDR3aa
.,TRBV30,.,TRBJ2-5,TGTGCCTGGAGTGTCGGTGGGGAGACCCAGTACTTC,CAWSVGGETQYF
.,TRBV11-2,many,TRBJ2-3,TGTGCCAGCAGCCCTCGTTGGGGAGGCGCAGATACGCAGTATTTT,CASSPRWGGADTQYF
TRBD2,TRBV14,few,TRBJ2-3,TGTGCCAGCAGCCAAGAGCCTTCCGGGGGGGCTACAGATACGCAGTATTTT,CASSQEPSGGATDTQYF
TRBD1,TRBV7-9,.,TRBJ2-1,TGTGCCAGCAGCCAGAAGGGACAGGGACACAATGAGCAGTTCTTC,CASSQKGQGHNEQFF
.,TRBV29-1,.,TRBJ2-7,TGCAGCGTTGGTCGAGGAAACTACGAGCAGTACTTC,CSVGRGNYEQYF
TRBD1,TRBV7-2,.,TRBJ1-2,TGTGCCAGCAGCCCCCCGGGGACAGGGCCGGACCATGGCTACACCTTC,CASSPPGTGPDHGYTF
.,TRBV5-5,.,TRBJ1-2,TGTGCCAGCAGCTTCTTACAGGGTCATGGCTACACCTTC,CASSFLQGHGYTF
TRBD1,TRBV28,few,TRBJ2-7,TGTGCCAGCAGTTCATACGGGACAGCCTACGAGCAGTACTTC,CASSSYGTAYEQYF
TRBD2,TRBV11-2,.,TRBJ2-4,TGTGCCAGCAGCTTAAGAAGGGAGACTAGCGGGGGGGCCAAAAACATTCAGTACTTC,CASSLRRETSGGAKNIQYF
.,TRBV5-6,few,TRBJ2-1,TGTGCCAGCAGCGGGATTGGTGGGCACCTCTCCTACAATGAGCAGTTCTTC,CASSGIGGHLSYNEQFF
.,TRBV12-3/TRBV12-4,few,TRBJ1-5,TGTGCCAGCAGTGGGACATCCTCCCCCCGACAGCCCCAGCATTTT,CASSGTSSPRQPQHF
.,TRBV20-1,.,TRBJ2-3,TGCAGTGCTAGTACCGGGGGAGTCACAGATACGCAGTATTTT,CSASTGGVTDTQYF
.,TRBV6-2/TRBV6-3,.,TRBJ2-1,TGTGCCAGCAGCTCGACTCCAGCGAGCTCCTACAATGAGCAGTTCTTC,CASSSTPASSYNEQFF
TRBD2,TRBV28,.,TRBJ2-7,TGTGCCAGCACTACCCGGGCGGGACTATACGAGCAGTACTTC,CASTTRAGLYEQYF
TRBD2,TRBV5-1,many,TRBJ2-2,TGCGCCAGTCGGACTAGCGGGAACACCGGGGAGCTGTTTTTT,CASRTSGNTGELFF
.,TRBV5-5,few,TRBJ2-2,TGTGCCAGCAGCCCTCACGGAGAGGTTCTTGCCGGGGAGCTGTTTTTT,CASSPHGEVLAGELFF
.,TRBV20-1,few,TRBJ1-3,TGCAGTGCTAGCCGACAGGTTGGAAACACCATATATTTT,CSASRQVGNTIYF
.,TRBV12-3/TRBV12-4,many,TRBJ2-7,TGTGCCAGCAGTTTGTGGGCAGCCTCCTACGAGCAGTACTTC,CASSLWAASYEQYF
TRBD2,TRBV7-8,.,TRBJ2-2,TGTGCCAGCAGCTTAGGACTACTAGCGGGAGGTGCGAACACCGGGGAGCTGTTTTTT,CASSLGLLAGGANTGELFF
.,TRBV12-3/TRBV12-4,many,TRBJ1-5,TGTGCCAGCCGGGACCTCAATCAGCCCCAGCATTTT,CASRDLNQPQHF
.,TRBV15,.,TRBJ1-2,TGTGCCACCAGCAGAGACCCCCGGACCGGTAGAAATAACTATGGCTACACCTTC,CATSRDPRTGRNNYGYTF
.,TRBV20-1,few,TRBJ2-7,TGCAGTGCTAGAGTGCAGAGGAGCTCCTACGAGCAGTACTTC,CSARVQRSSYEQYF
.,TRBV6-5,few,TRBJ2-5,TGTGCCAGCAGGGTGTCAGGGACCCAGTACTTC,CASRVSGTQYF
.,TRBV7-3,many,TRBJ1-3,TGTGCCAGCAGCTTATTCGCGGGGGGAAACACCATATATTTT,CASSLFAGGNTIYF
.,TRBV29-1,many,TRBJ2-2,TGCAGCGTTGAAGATTTCGAGGGGCTGTTTTTT,CSVEDFEGLFF
.,TRBV29-1,many,TRBJ1-1,TGCAGCGTGCTGGCCGGGACCGGCTACACTGAAGCTTTCTTT,CSVLAGTGYTEAFF
.,TRBV6-5,.,TRBJ2-7,TGTGCCAGCAGTTACTTGGGTACCGACTACGAGCAGTACTTC,CASSYLGTDYEQYF
.,TRBV5-6,many,TRBJ2-2,TGTGCCAGCAGCTTGGGTCCTCACCCGACCGGGGAGCTGTTTTTT,CASSLGPHPTGELFF
.,TRBV7-9,few,TRBJ2-7,TGTGCCAGCAGCTCGGACGGTTTAGCCTACGAGCAGTACTTC,CASSSDGLAYEQYF
.,TRBV24-1,many,TRBJ2-7,TGTGCCACCAATATACGTGGGAAGCAGTACTTC,CATNIRGKQYF
.,TRBV12-3/TRBV12-4,.,TRBJ2-1,TGTGCCAGCAGTAGGTGGGAGAGCTCCTACAATGAGCAGTTCTTC,CASSRWESSYNEQFF
TRBD1,TRBV18,.,TRBJ2-7,TGTGCCAGCTCACCCAATCCTCGACAGGGATTCCTTTACGAGCAGTACTTC,CASSPNPRQGFLYEQYF
.,TRBV20-1,many,TRBJ2-7,TGCAGTGCTAGAGACAGGGGTAGCTTGGTCGAGCAGTACTTC,CSARDRGSLVEQYF
TRBD1,TRBV5-1,.,TRBJ2-7,TGCGCCAGCAGCTTCCGGGACAGGGACCCGACCTACGAGCAGTACTTC,CASSFRDRDPTYEQYF